The clone carrying this T cell receptor beta chain was found a few times. As yet, its antigen is unknown. RNA extraction gave at least 5 micrograms of total RNA per sample. Next came a second PCR, run for about 7 to 12 cycles, which used a sample-barcoded 5' primer along with a J-beta primer mix. All samples gave at least 2.5 million CDR3-containing paired-end reads. TCRdb fed the 5' RACE reads into MiXCR, producing one record per CDR3 protein. The table records over 1,500,000 distinct CDR3 sequences, just under 50% of them present only once. This entry is derived from a study of blood T cells in healthy people across ages. General study results and limits: Both naive CD4+ cell counts and diversity were greater in long-lived donors than in aged donors.

The CDR3 is 13 residues long. J was trimmed by 9 bases and V by 4 bases; bases with no gene match: 7. Germline CDR1 and CDR2: SGDLS and YYNGEE. The chain couples TRBV9 to TRBJ2-1, with TRBD2 matching over 7 bases. The origin of this receptor is a woman between 40 and 50 years old in good health. The sequenced sample was blood. CDR3 residues: CASSHRGVGEQFF. In nucleotides, the CDR3 is TGTGCCAGCAGCCATCGGGGGGTCGGTGAGCAGTTCTTC.